The sequence of this T cell receptor (beta chain) was determined in a study of blood T cell repertoires in COVID-19. Study in general: Acute and convalescent COVID-19 specimens originated in the United States, Italy and Spain.

The repertoire was sequenced with immunoSEQ multiplex PCR; TCRdb's copy has only in-frame clones and lacks some. The sample lists approximately 68,000 clones; approximately 83% were seen once. The CDR3 is 14 residues long. Germline V gene lookup returns CDR1 DFQATT and CDR2 SNEGSKA (reference sequence). Trimming shortened V by 3 bases and J by 0 bases, and 10 bases separated the two germline ends. V is TRBV20-1 and J is TRBJ2-3; D is unclear. Sequencing used peripheral blood. The receptor was isolated from a woman between 55 and 75 years old with acute or convalescent COVID-19. CDR3 loop: CSASPRPSTDTQYF. As DNA, the CDR3 is TGCAGTGCTAGTCCCAGGCCTAGCACAGATACGCAGTATTTT.